These 10 T cell receptor beta chains came from one sample sequenced in a study of OX40 agonist ivuxolimab in advanced cancers. Only in-frame clones appear in the TCRdb table, and some are missing; sequencing was by immunoSEQ multiplex PCR. The repertoire holds approximately 30,000 clones, more than 70% seen once, with roughly 1% in the top ten. Sequenced here: CD4+ or CD8+ T cells sorted from blood, sampled in a trial of the OX40 agonist ivuxolimab. These receptors were obtained from an adult with an advanced solid tumor such as melanoma, head and neck, liver or kidney cancer.

V and J are TRBV15 and TRBJ1-5; no clear D gene. Germline values: CDR1 LNHNV, CDR2 YYDKDF (reference sequence). V was trimmed by 0 bases and J by 7 bases, leaving 7 bases between them. The CDR3 extends over 13 amino acids. CDR3 sequence (DNA): TGTGCCACCAGCAGAGATCCGGGCCAGCCCCAGCATTTT. It translates to CATSRDPGQPQHF.

The chain joins TRBV7-9 to TRBJ1-1; D remains ambiguous. Germline assignment: CDR1 SEHNR and CDR2 FQNEAQ (reference sequence). CDR3 size: 13 residues. Trimming cost V 5 bases and J 4 bases, with 11 bases left between them. In DNA form, the CDR3 reads TGTGCCAGCAGCGACGGAGGTGGCACTGAAGCTTTCTTT. It is translated as CASSDGGGTEAFF.

V is TRBV5-1 and J is TRBJ2-3, with 8 bases lining up with TRBD1. The CDR3 runs to 16 residues. The trim removed 0 bases at V and 4 bases at J, leaving 7 bases unmatched. Per the germline V gene, CDR1 is SGHRS and CDR2 is YFSETQ. Here the CDR3 reads CASSLDVGQGPDTQYF. DNA for the CDR3: TGCGCCAGCAGCTTGGATGTCGGACAGGGCCCAGATACGCAGTATTTT.

This clone was counted between two and nine times. This rearrangement joins TRBV30 to TRBJ2-2; a possible D gene is TRBD1 (6 bases). CDR1 and CDR2 from the germline V gene are GTSNPN and SVGIG (reference sequence). The CDR3 consists of 12 residues. The ends were cut back, 4 bases at V and 6 bases at J, with 9 bases in the middle. DNA of the CDR3: TGTGCCTGGAATGGGGGCCCCGGGGAGCTGTTTTTT. This gives the protein CAWNGGPGELFF.

This clone was seen a single time. J is TRBJ2-7 and V is TRBV28; D is unclear. Trimming removed 1 base at V and 4 bases at J, with 5 bases between. The CDR3 length is 12 residues. Germline assignment: CDR1 MDHEN and CDR2 SYDVKM. CDR3 in DNA: TGTGCCAGCAGTTTATTAGGGTACGAGCAGTACTTC. It specifies CASSLLGYEQYF.

CDR3 in DNA: TGTGCCAGCAGCTTGGAGTCAGGTATTCAGCCCCAGCATTTT. It codes for CASSLESGIQPQHF. This chain uses TRBV5-4 with TRBJ1-5; D not certain. Germline V CDR1 and CDR2: SGHNT, YYREEE (reference sequence). The V end lost 0 bases, the J end lost 6 bases, and 10 bases lay between the germline ends. CDR3 size: 14 residues.

The gene calls are TRBV15 and TRBJ1-1; D call uncertain. The V and J ends lost 1 base and 11 bases respectively, with 8 bases between them. CDR1 LNHNV and CDR2 YYDKDF come from the germline V gene (reference sequence). The CDR3 has 11 residues. The CDR3 nucleotides read TGTGCCACCAGCAGAGGGGGTATCGCTTTCTTT. Translation: CATSRGGIAFF.

V is TRBV27 and J is TRBJ1-6; TRBD1 aligns across 7 bases. CDR1 MNHEY and CDR2 SMNVEV come from the germline V gene (reference sequence). The CDR3 is 13 residues long. The junction had 3 bases not matched to a gene; V was cut back by 5 bases and J by 8 bases. CDR3 sequence reads: CASSNRGDSPLHF. Written as DNA, the CDR3 is TGTGCCAGCAGTAACAGGGGTGATTCACCCCTCCACTTT.

The chain joins TRBV18 to TRBJ2-5; 7 bases are a match to TRBD2. V shed 3 bases and J 3 bases; nucleotides not matched to a gene: 4. The CDR3 length is 14 residues. The germline gives CDR1 KGHSH, CDR2 LQKENI. This chain's CDR3 is CASSPGLAEETQYF. CDR3 sequence (DNA): TGTGCCAGCTCACCGGGCCTAGCGGAAGAGACCCAGTACTTC.

The chain carries TRBV7-6 and TRBJ2-1, with D perhaps TRBD1 or TRBD2 (6 bases each). CDR3 size: 14 residues. The V end lost 5 bases, the J end lost 7 bases, and 15 bases lay between the germline ends. From germline, CDR1 is SGHVS and CDR2 FNYEAQ. This CDR3 is CASSNVQGRNEQFF. The CDR3 DNA reads as TGTGCCAGCAGCAACGTCCAGGGGAGGAATGAGCAGTTCTTC. Full variable domain (rest looked up from reference TRBV7-6 and TRBJ2-1): GAGVSQSPRYKVTKRGQDVALRCDPISGHVSLYWYRQALGQGPEFLTYFNYEAQQDKSGLPNDRFSAERPEGSISTLTIQRTEQRDSAMYRCASSNVQGRNEQFFGPGTRLTVL.